A selection of T cell receptor beta chains follows, all from one sample in a study of T-cell memory formation after mild COVID-19. TCRdb independently ran MiXCR on the 5' RACE reads; one entry per CDR3 protein. The data show approximately 560,000 distinct CDR3 sequences, 17% seen once. The specimen sequenced was PBMCs or a T cell subset sorted from them (not recorded which). These receptors were obtained from an adult woman who had mild COVID-19 (a few samples of this study predate the infection). Cell type and time point are not known. CDR3s include the opening cysteine and the closing phenylalanine or tryptophan. The order of the fields is D gene, J gene, V gene, CDR3 protein. The D gene is left open where the match is weak.

D gene: -
J gene: TRBJ1-2
V gene: TRBV3-1
CDR3 protein: CASSRDIYNYGYTF

D gene: TRBD2
J gene: TRBJ2-7
V gene: TRBV5-6
CDR3 protein: CASSFFGLAGAEQYF

D gene: -
J gene: TRBJ2-1
V gene: TRBV12-3/TRBV12-4
CDR3 protein: CASSLTGDADYNEQFF

D gene: -
J gene: TRBJ1-1
V gene: TRBV18
CDR3 protein: CASSRQWARGEGTEAFF

D gene: -
J gene: TRBJ1-2
V gene: TRBV20-1
CDR3 protein: CSATQQDAGSVGYTF

D gene: -
J gene: TRBJ1-1
V gene: TRBV7-2
CDR3 protein: CASSLAGRLNTEAFF

D gene: -
J gene: TRBJ2-1
V gene: TRBV4-1
CDR3 protein: CASSQEFAPNEQFF

D gene: -
J gene: TRBJ2-1
V gene: TRBV5-1
CDR3 protein: CASSLPDRVGEQFF

D gene: TRBD2
J gene: TRBJ2-7
V gene: TRBV20-1
CDR3 protein: CSARGPSGGTYYEQYF

D gene: -
J gene: TRBJ2-7
V gene: TRBV6-2/TRBV6-3
CDR3 protein: CASRDRGYEQYF

D gene: -
J gene: TRBJ2-3
V gene: TRBV6-2/TRBV6-3
CDR3 protein: CARRRADTQYF

D gene: -
J gene: TRBJ2-7
V gene: TRBV10-3
CDR3 protein: CAISEGRPYEQYF

D gene: -
J gene: TRBJ2-7
V gene: TRBV4-1
CDR3 protein: CASSQEWSGSYEQYF

D gene: TRBD2
J gene: TRBJ2-3
V gene: TRBV7-8
CDR3 protein: CASSLALVRGGHEATDTQYF

D gene: TRBD1
J gene: TRBJ2-7
V gene: TRBV4-2
CDR3 protein: CASSQPGQGVYEQYF

D gene: -
J gene: TRBJ2-6
V gene: TRBV6-5
CDR3 protein: CASRPGISGANVLTF

D gene: -
J gene: TRBJ2-2
V gene: TRBV10-3
CDR3 protein: CAISDPNTGELFF

D gene: -
J gene: TRBJ2-1
V gene: TRBV3-1
CDR3 protein: CASSQAGRRRDEQFF

D gene: -
J gene: TRBJ1-1
V gene: TRBV28
CDR3 protein: CASSRRQYTEAFF

D gene: -
J gene: TRBJ1-1
V gene: TRBV7-9
CDR3 protein: CASSQAFF

D gene: -
J gene: TRBJ2-1
V gene: TRBV20-1
CDR3 protein: CSARSSSMSFNEQFF

D gene: -
J gene: TRBJ1-1
V gene: TRBV2
CDR3 protein: CASTPGLNTEAFF

D gene: -
J gene: TRBJ2-7
V gene: TRBV7-9
CDR3 protein: CASSSPGEQYF

D gene: -
J gene: TRBJ2-2
V gene: TRBV11-1
CDR3 protein: CASSLNGANTGELFF

D gene: -
J gene: TRBJ2-6
V gene: TRBV4-1
CDR3 protein: CASTAGPGANVLTF

D gene: -
J gene: TRBJ2-5
V gene: TRBV7-2
CDR3 protein: CASSKRVWQGRLSETQYF

D gene: -
J gene: TRBJ1-1
V gene: TRBV7-9
CDR3 protein: CASSLDPGRGPEAFF

D gene: -
J gene: TRBJ2-7
V gene: TRBV9
CDR3 protein: CASSEMGDLTYEQYF

D gene: -
J gene: TRBJ2-1
V gene: TRBV11-3
CDR3 protein: CASSPRETYNEQFF

D gene: TRBD1
J gene: TRBJ2-7
V gene: TRBV7-9
CDR3 protein: CASSSGQVSHF

D gene: -
J gene: TRBJ2-7
V gene: TRBV9
CDR3 protein: CASSVAAGPTYEQYF

D gene: -
J gene: TRBJ1-5
V gene: TRBV7-8
CDR3 protein: CASSLVISGRGLGQPQHF

D gene: -
J gene: TRBJ2-3
V gene: TRBV5-6
CDR3 protein: CPSSGGTAGDTQYF

D gene: TRBD1
J gene: TRBJ1-6
V gene: TRBV20-1
CDR3 protein: CSARTGDSSNSPLHF

D gene: TRBD2
J gene: TRBJ2-7
V gene: TRBV7-9
CDR3 protein: CASSLAGTNEQYF

D gene: -
J gene: TRBJ2-7
V gene: TRBV28
CDR3 protein: CASSWGVAVTYEQYF

D gene: TRBD1
J gene: TRBJ1-2
V gene: TRBV7-9
CDR3 protein: CASSFVLTGDYGYTF

D gene: -
J gene: TRBJ1-1
V gene: TRBV9
CDR3 protein: CASSVEGSEAFF

D gene: TRBD1
J gene: TRBJ1-1
V gene: TRBV3-1
CDR3 protein: CASSFTGGKTEAFF

D gene: -
J gene: TRBJ2-1
V gene: TRBV4-1
CDR3 protein: CASSQGGYEQFF